This T cell receptor (beta chain) was documented in a study of cytomegalovirus exposure and HLA in healthy donors. Points from the study as a whole: Researchers reported in a later analysis that a missense DCLRE1C variant was tied to TCR beta V- and J-gene trimming.

Researchers ran the PCR with 60 Vbeta and 13 Jbeta primers. Repertoires were generated with immunoSEQ multiplex PCR, while TCRdb's copy carries only in-frame clones and drops some. The repertoire holds about 160,000 clones, over 75% seen once, with roughly 2% in the top ten. The CDR3 loop spans 14 amino acids. Germline CDR1 is SGHDT and CDR2 is YYEEEE. The ends were cut back, 3 bases at V and 7 bases at J, with 13 bases in the middle. This clone was recorded a few times. Its antigen is still unknown. The source is a human donor in good health. V usage is TRBV5-6 and J usage is TRBJ1-4; D is ambiguous. The sample was PBMCs. The chain's CDR3 is CASSSSYPVEKLFF. CDR3 sequence (DNA): TGTGCCAGCAGCTCCTCTTACCCAGTTGAAAAACTGTTTTTT.